These 9 T cell receptor beta chains share one sample of origin, sequenced in a study of T cell repertoires in cytomegalovirus infection. These receptors' targets are unknown. TCRdb recomputed calls from the reads with MiXCR, one row per CDR3 protein. The sample consists of about 830,000 distinct CDR3 sequences, 30% to 35% of them appearing once. The input for sequencing was cultured CD8+ T cells from PBMCs, taken from culture after CMV antigen stimulation. All receptors come from a human donor in good health (CMV status not recorded). Some clones in this sample may be carry-over from other donors' samples.

In its sample, this clonotype was seen a few times. This chain links TRBV14 with TRBJ2-1; 9 nucleotides agree with TRBD1. Germline values: CDR1 SGHDN, CDR2 FVKESK. The CDR3 length is 17 residues. Losses at the gene ends were 6 bases for V and 9 bases for J; bases not matched to a gene: 18. This chain's CDR3 is CASSRHPGQGGLAEQFF. The CDR3 region has the DNA TGTGCCAGCAGTCGCCACCCGGGACAGGGAGGTTTGGCTGAGCAGTTCTTC. The variable domain in full, with the rest retrieved from reference TRBV14 and TRBJ2-1, is EAGVTQFPSHSVIEKGQTVTLRCDPISGHDNLYWYRRVMGKEIKFLLHFVKESKQDESGMPNNRFLAERTGGTYSTLKVQPAELEDSGVYFCASSRHPGQGGLAEQFFGPGTRLTVL.

This clonotype was seen at least ten times. The chain employs TRBV7-2 and TRBJ1-2, with D unclear. This CDR3 contains 15 residues. V was pared by 2 bases and J by 0 bases, with 10 bases between. Looked up from germline, CDR1 is SGHTA and CDR2 is FQGNSA. In DNA form, the CDR3 reads TGTGCCAGCAGCTTACCCCGGCCAGCTAACTATGGCTACACCTTC. It yields the protein CASSLPRPANYGYTF.

This clonotype appeared many times. The V and J genes are TRBV7-8 and TRBJ2-3; 16 bases map to TRBD2. Germline V gene sequence: CDR1 SGHVS, CDR2 FQNEAQ. CDR3 length: 19 residues. Losses at the gene ends were 1 base for V and 3 bases for J; bases not matched to a gene: 7. CDR3 bases: TGTGCCAGCAGCTTAGAGTGGGGACTAGCGGGGGGGCCTACAGATACGCAGTATTTT. Residues: CASSLEWGLAGGPTDTQYF.

This rearrangement joins TRBV24-1 to TRBJ1-2; TRBD1 matches 7 bases. Germline assignment: CDR1 KGHDR and CDR2 SFDVKD. The CDR3 has 14 residues. Trimming at V came to 4 bases and at J to 7 bases, leaving 8 bases not matched to a gene. The DNA of the CDR3 is TGTGCCACCAGTGACCTAGACAGGGAAGGTGGCTACACCTTC. Its protein product is CATSDLDREGGYTF.

V usage is TRBV4-3 and J usage is TRBJ1-1, with TRBD1 as a possible D gene (5 bases). The CDR3 totals 14 residues. The V end was cut by 0 bases, the J end by 3 bases, with 8 bases between. CDR1 and CDR2 (germline): LGHNA, YSLEER. CDR3 region: CASSQEQVHTEAFF. For the CDR3, the DNA is TGCGCCAGCAGCCAAGAACAGGTTCACACTGAAGCTTTCTTT.

In nucleotides, the CDR3 is TGTGCCAGCGGGGGGCCTAATGAAAAACTGTTTTTT. Amino acids: CASGGPNEKLFF. J is TRBJ1-4 and V is TRBV28; D possibly corresponds to TRBD1 (6 bases). Deletions cut 8 bases from V and 3 bases from J, with 7 bases between. CDR3 length: 12 amino acids. Germline V CDR1 and CDR2: MDHEN, SYDVKM.

Of note for this clonotype: Relative to the germline gene, one junction end is altered; a read error may explain this. The rearrangement joins TRBV25-1 to TRBJ2-1; D may correspond to TRBD1 or TRBD2 (5 bases each). The CDR3 has 14 residues. The germline CDR1 and CDR2 sequences are MGHDK and SYGVNS. The CDR3 sequence: CVSRWGGSYNEQFF. The CDR3 coding sequence is TGTGTCAGCCGGTGGGGCGGGTCCTACAATGAGCAGTTCTTC.

This chain connects TRBV20-1 to TRBJ2-1; 7 bases are shared with TRBD2. Germline loops: CDR1 DFQATT, CDR2 SNEGSKA (reference sequence). After removal of 3 bases from V and 2 bases from J, the junction contained 1 base not matched to a gene. CDR3 length: 13 residues. The CDR3 reads CSASGGTYNEQFF. The CDR3 DNA sequence: TGCAGTGCTAGCGGGGGGACCTACAATGAGCAGTTCTTC.

The chain couples TRBV7-2 to TRBJ2-1, with D perhaps TRBD1 or TRBD2 (6 bases each). The CDR3 spans 14 residues. CDR1 is SGHTA and CDR2 is FQGNSA in the germline V gene. Trimming took 6 bases from V and 7 from J, leaving 16 bases between them. In DNA form, the CDR3 reads TGTGCCAGCAGGCATCGGGGGCCGGGTAATGAGCAGTTCTTC. It specifies CASRHRGPGNEQFF.